The 15 T cell receptor beta chains presented below share a single source sample, sequenced in a study of T cell responses to AZD1222 COVID-19 vaccine. Sequenced by immunoSEQ multiplex PCR; TCRdb stores in-frame clones only, minus some. The table includes 150,000 to 160,000 clones, around 90% detected once. The sequencing here drew on peripheral blood, taken on day 0 of AZD1222 vaccination. All receptors come from an adult in good health.

The chain couples TRBV27 to TRBJ2-5; D not certain. The length of the CDR3 is 14 residues. V gave up 3 bases and J gave up 4 bases, with 12 bases separating them. CDR1 is MNHEY and CDR2 is SMNVEV in the germline V gene (reference sequence). In nucleotides, the CDR3 is TGTGCCAGCAGTTTCACGGGCAGAGTAGAGACCCAGTACTTC. Translating gives CASSFTGRVETQYF.

The rearrangement joins TRBV24-1 to TRBJ1-2; 10 bases fit TRBD1. This CDR3 contains 18 residues. Trimming at V came to 3 bases and at J to 4 bases, leaving 13 bases not matched to a gene. Germline-derived CDR1 and CDR2 are KGHDR and SFDVKD. The CDR3 DNA sequence: TGTGCCACCAGTGATCCCCGGGACAGGGGACCTTCGGGCTATGGCTACACCTTC. Encoded protein: CATSDPRDRGPSGYGYTF.

The V and J genes are TRBV7-2 and TRBJ1-1, with a possible D match to TRBD1 (5 bases). V was shortened by 5 bases and J by 5 bases, with 18 bases between the two germline ends. Germline V gene lookup returns CDR1 SGHTA and CDR2 FQGNSA. This CDR3 has 15 amino acids. The DNA for the CDR3 is TGTGCCAGCAGCACAGTGGGAGGGGCAGGGACTGAAGCTTTCTTT. It is translated as CASSTVGGAGTEAFF.

This clone showed up just once. CDR3 DNA sequence: TGTGCCAGCAGCCCTAGAAGCGGGGGGGACACCTACGAGCAGTACTTC. Translation gives CASSPRSGGDTYEQYF. The chain couples TRBV9 to TRBJ2-7; 10 bases fit TRBD2. CDR3 length: 16 residues. Germline CDR1 SGDLS, CDR2 YYNGEE. V gave up 4 bases and J gave up 2 bases; unmatched junction bases: 9. The full variable domain, completed using reference TRBV9 and TRBJ2-7, is DSGVTQTPKHLITATGQRVTLRCSPRSGDLSVYWYQQSLDQGLQFLIQYYNGEERAKGNILERFSAQQFPDLHSELNLSSLELGDSALYFCASSPRSGGDTYEQYFGPGTRLTVT.

The V call is TRBV11-3, the J call TRBJ1-2; D perhaps matches TRBD1 (5 bases). This CDR3 spans 15 amino acids. Trimming pared 2 bases from V and 4 bases from J, leaving 14 bases between. Per the germline V gene, CDR1 is SGHNT and CDR2 is YENEEA. CDR3 coding DNA: TGTGCCAGCAGCTTATCGTGGGGGTCTGGCTATGGCTACACCTTC. This gives the protein CASSLSWGSGYGYTF. Together with reference TRBV11-3 and TRBJ1-2, the CDR3 gives the full variable domain: EAGVVQSPRYKIIEKKQPVAFWCNPISGHNTLYWYLQNLGQGPELLIRYENEEAVDDSQLPKDRFSAERLKGVDSTLKIQPAELGDSAVYLCASSLSWGSGYGYTFGSGTRLTVV.

The chain recombines TRBV6-1 with TRBJ1-6; 7 bases agree with TRBD1. The CDR3 sequence is 15 residues long. Trimming took 3 bases from V and 5 from J; bases not matched to a gene: 4. In germline, CDR1 is MNHNS, CDR2 SASEGT. The CDR3 loop is CASSDRGVNNSPLHF. CDR3 nucleotides: TGTGCCAGCAGTGACAGGGGGGTAAATAATTCACCCCTCCACTTT.

The sample holds one count of this clone. The chain carries TRBV7-2 and TRBJ1-2, with a possible D match to TRBD1 (5 bases). The CDR3 spans 15 residues. Germline assignment: CDR1 SGHTA and CDR2 FQGNSA. The V end was cut by 6 bases, the J end by 0 bases, with 14 bases between. The CDR3 DNA reads TGTGCCAGCAGTCACCCCAGGGAAGCTAACTATGGCTACACCTTC. Translated: CASSHPREANYGYTF. The full variable domain, with the rest looked up from reference TRBV7-2 and TRBJ1-2, is GAGVSQSPSNKVTEKGKDVELRCDPISGHTALYWYRQSLGQGLEFLIYFQGNSAPDKSGLPSDRFSAERTGGSVSTLTIQRTQQEDSAVYLCASSHPREANYGYTFGSGTRLTVV.

V is TRBV5-1 and J is TRBJ1-2; 7 positions match TRBD1. CDR3 length: 15 residues. CDR1 and CDR2 (germline): SGHRS, YFSETQ. Losses at the gene ends were 3 bases for V and 0 bases for J; bases not matched to a gene: 5. CDR3 DNA: TGCGCCAGCAGCTCCTGGACAGGATCTAACTATGGCTACACCTTC. The encoded protein is CASSSWTGSNYGYTF.

This chain joins TRBV27 and TRBJ2-6, with D unclear. This CDR3 is 14 amino acids long. Germline V gives CDR1 MNHEY, CDR2 SMNVEV (reference sequence). Trimming removed 5 bases at V and 0 bases at J, with 5 bases between. The CDR3 loop is CASSGPSGANVLTF. As DNA, the CDR3 is TGTGCCAGCAGTGGGCCCTCTGGGGCCAACGTCCTGACTTTC.

The J gene is TRBJ1-4, the V gene TRBV30; D remains unclear. CDR3 length: 12 amino acids. Germline CDR1 is GTSNPN and CDR2 is SVGIG (reference sequence). Trimming left V 1 base short and J 6 bases short, with 6 bases between. CDR3 coding DNA: TGTGCCTGGAGTGACACTTATGAAAAACTGTTTTTT. It translates to CAWSDTYEKLFF.

This chain links TRBV10-3 with TRBJ2-1, with 12 bases lining up with TRBD2. Germline-derived CDR1 and CDR2 are ENHRY and SYGVKD. The CDR3 contains 17 residues. With 0 bases clipped from V and 5 bases from J, the junction kept 5 bases outside the gene matches. CDR3 bases: TGTGCCATCAGTGAGTCGGCTAGCGGGAGGGGGCACAATGAGCAGTTCTTC. Its translation is CAISESASGRGHNEQFF.

This clone was counted a few times. The chain combines TRBV5-1 with TRBJ1-4; TRBD1 matches at 7 bases. Germline CDR1 SGHRS, CDR2 YFSETQ. V lost 0 bases and J lost 8; bases outside the gene matches: 1. The CDR3 sequence is 13 residues long. The CDR3 DNA is TGCGCCAGCAGCTTGGGACAGGGAGAAAAACTGTTTTTT. Protein sequence: CASSLGQGEKLFF.

The chain combines TRBV5-1 with TRBJ2-2; TRBD2 matches at 11 bases. The V gene's germline CDR1 is SGHRS and CDR2 YFSETQ. After removal of 2 bases from V and 6 bases from J, the junction contained 9 bases not matched to a gene. CDR3 length equals 17 residues. The CDR3 protein is CASSFGTSGEVPGELFF. CDR3 in DNA: TGCGCCAGCAGCTTTGGGACTAGCGGAGAGGTCCCCGGGGAGCTGTTTTTT.

The chain links TRBV30 to TRBJ1-1; possibly TRBD1 for D (6 bases). The V gene's germline CDR1 is GTSNPN and CDR2 SVGIG (reference sequence). V lost 5 bases to trimming and J lost 2 bases, with 18 bases between them. The CDR3 runs 15 residues. Written as DNA, the CDR3 is TGTGCCTGGGGTGACAGGACCCGAGGAAACACTGAAGCTTTCTTT. Its translation: CAWGDRTRGNTEAFF.

The chain is built from TRBV19 and TRBJ2-1, with TRBD2 as a possible D gene (6 bases). Trimming removed 7 bases from V and 2 bases from J, with 12 bases in between. Germline-derived CDR1 and CDR2 are LNHDA and SQIVND (reference sequence). There are 14 residues in the CDR3. This CDR3 reads CASTGDPTYNEQFF. The DNA for the CDR3 is TGTGCCAGTACGGGGGACCCAACCTACAATGAGCAGTTCTTC.